This entry lists 29 T cell receptor beta chains sequenced from one sample in a study of post-analysis software for immune sequencing data. Included in the TCR beta cDNA libraries were unique molecular identifiers. TCRdb fed the PCR reads into MiXCR, producing one record per CDR3 protein. The table lists roughly 700,000 distinct CDR3 sequences, 25% to 30% of them singletons, with approximately 0.55% in the top ten. Notes on the study in general: Higher frequency in patients than in controls was seen for about five TRBV segments, with TRBV5-6, TRBV5-1 and TRBV20-1 among them.

These receptors have no identified antigens. Sequencing used blood. The receptors come from a girl between 5 and 17 years old with multiple sclerosis.

This clonotype was seen only a few times. The chain uses TRBV27 and TRBJ1-3, with 9 bases lining up with TRBD1. CDR1 MNHEY and CDR2 SMNVEV come from the germline V gene (reference sequence). The CDR3 is 17 amino acids. Trimming removed 5 bases from V and 9 bases from J; junction bases left unmatched: 17. The CDR3: CASSPHQDRGPGVTIYF. CDR3 sequence (DNA): TGTGCCAGCAGTCCCCACCAGGACAGGGGCCCAGGTGTCACCATATATTTT.

This clonotype occurred a few times. This chain's CDR3 is CSARGVLEQYF. The CDR3 DNA reads as TGCAGTGCTAGAGGTGTTCTCGAGCAGTACTTC. The chain carries TRBV20-1 and TRBJ2-5; D gene unclear. The J call may be incorrect, as the DNA end agrees better with TRBJ2-7. Germline CDR1 and CDR2: DFQATT and SNEGSKA (reference sequence). The length of the CDR3 is 11 residues.

The chain combines TRBV10-3 with TRBJ1-4; D not resolved. The germline V and J ends were trimmed by 4 bases and 0 bases, with 12 bases remaining between them. CDR3 length: 16 amino acids. Germline lookup yields CDR1 ENHRY and CDR2 SYGVKD. The CDR3 loop reads CAISVRPDATNEKLFF. DNA for the CDR3: TGTGCCATCAGTGTGCGTCCGGATGCAACTAATGAAAAACTGTTTTTT.

This clonotype was counted between two and nine times. The chain combines TRBV9 with TRBJ1-6, with D perhaps matching TRBD1 (6 bases). The V gene lost 5 bases and the J gene lost 9 bases, with 12 bases spanning the gap. The CDR3 runs to 13 residues. CDR1 and CDR2 from the germline V gene are SGDLS and YYNGEE. CDR3 coding DNA: TGTGCCAGCAGTATTAAAGGGGGTTCACCCCTCCACTTT. Encoded protein: CASSIKGGSPLHF.

Remarks on this clonotype: A much bigger clone sits one base away, suggesting this may be a read error. CDR3 coding DNA: TGTGCCGTCAGTGGGGGTAAAGTTGCTTTGGGAGATACGCAGTATTTT. It specifies CAVSGGKVALGDTQYF. The rearrangement joins TRBV10-3 to TRBJ2-3, with D tentatively TRBD1 or TRBD2 (5 bases each). Germline V CDR1 and CDR2: ENHRY, SYGVKD. The CDR3 totals 16 residues.

The V and J genes are TRBV4-3 and TRBJ1-6; possibly TRBD1 for D (6 bases). This CDR3 has 18 amino acids. V was trimmed by 0 bases and J by 0 bases, leaving 12 bases between them. Germline values: CDR1 LGHNA, CDR2 YSLEER. CDR3 loop: CASSQDEEGGSYNSPLHF. The CDR3 DNA sequence: TGCGCCAGCAGCCAAGATGAAGAGGGGGGCTCCTATAATTCACCCCTCCACTTT.

This clonotype was counted a single time. V and J are TRBV11-2 and TRBJ1-4, with D hard to call. CDR1 and CDR2 from the germline V gene are SGHAT and FQNNGV. There are 15 residues in the CDR3. Between the trimmed V and J ends, which lost 3 bases and 3 bases, there was a span of 11 bases. The CDR3 protein is CASSFLGLANEKLFF. CDR3 nucleotide sequence: TGTGCCAGCAGCTTCTTAGGGTTGGCTAATGAAAAACTGTTTTTT. The variable domain in full, with the rest retrieved from reference TRBV11-2 and TRBJ1-4, is EAGVAQSPRYKIIEKRQSVAFWCNPISGHATLYWYQQILGQGPKLLIQFQNNGVVDDSQLPKDRFSAERLKGVDSTLKIQPAKLEDSAVYLCASSFLGLANEKLFFGSGTQLSVL.

This clonotype was seen ten or more times. The rearrangement links TRBV4-3 to TRBJ2-1; D might be TRBD2 (6 bases). The CDR3 totals 16 residues. Per germline, CDR1 LGHNA and CDR2 YSLEER. Trimming pared 2 bases from V and 8 bases from J, leaving 19 bases between. CDR3 in amino acids: CASSQRRGPTNYEQFF. The CDR3 DNA sequence: TGCGCCAGCAGCCAACGGAGGGGCCCTACTAACTATGAGCAGTTCTTC.

This clonotype was counted between two and nine times. The gene calls are TRBV7-9 and TRBJ2-1; TRBD1 agrees at 7 bases. The germline CDR1 and CDR2 sequences are SEHNR and FQNEAQ (reference sequence). V dropped 6 bases and J dropped 0; count of bases not matched to a gene: 5. CDR3 size: 15 residues. CDR3 DNA sequence: TGTGCCAGCAGACAGGGGTTTAGCTCCTACAATGAGCAGTTCTTC. Translation gives CASRQGFSSYNEQFF.

This clonotype was seen a few times. V is TRBV7-2 and J is TRBJ2-7; the D is unclear. The V gene's germline CDR1 is SGHTA and CDR2 FQGNSA. CDR3 length equals 13 residues. V lost 3 bases and J 1 base, leaving 7 bases between the germline ends. CDR3 loop: CASSFVESYEQYF. The DNA of the CDR3 is TGTGCCAGCAGCTTCGTGGAATCCTACGAGCAGTACTTC.

CDR3 in amino acids: CASSWRDSGEAFF. CDR3 bases: TGTGCCAGCAGCTGGAGGGACAGCGGCGAAGCTTTCTTT. The J gene is TRBJ1-1, the V gene TRBV7-9, with 7 bases matching TRBD1. This CDR3 region has 13 residues. In germline, CDR1 is SEHNR, CDR2 FQNEAQ (reference sequence). After removal of 4 bases from V and 8 bases from J, the junction contained 7 bases not matched to a gene.

This chain uses TRBV13 with TRBJ2-4, with a possible D match to TRBD2 (5 bases). Germline V gives CDR1 PRHDT, CDR2 FYEKMQ (reference sequence). Trimming removed 5 bases from V and 13 bases from J, with 24 bases in between. The CDR3 extends over 15 amino acids. The CDR3 region has the DNA TGTGCCAGCAGCGACCCCACGGGCCTCGAGGGCAAGCAGTACTTC. This sequence encodes CASSDPTGLEGKQYF.

The chain carries TRBV20-1 and TRBJ2-3; tentatively, D is TRBD2 (5 bases). Trimming took 5 bases from V and 4 from J, leaving 25 bases between them. The CDR3 is 17 amino acids. Germline V gives CDR1 DFQATT, CDR2 SNEGSKA (reference sequence). The CDR3 spells CSAGGYQSQGMPDTQYF. The CDR3 DNA sequence: TGCAGTGCTGGAGGATATCAGAGCCAAGGGATGCCAGATACGCAGTATTTT.

There are many counts of this clonotype. The chain combines TRBV5-6 with TRBJ1-1; D is perhaps TRBD1 (5 bases). The V gene's germline CDR1 is SGHDT and CDR2 YYEEEE. V dropped 4 bases and J dropped 2 bases, with 15 bases sitting between them. There are 15 residues in the CDR3. CDR3 in amino acids: CASSPGGFGNTEAFF. The CDR3 DNA reads as TGTGCCAGCAGCCCCGGGGGGTTCGGTAACACTGAAGCTTTCTTT.

This chain links TRBV20-1 with TRBJ1-5; D call uncertain. Trimming cost V 5 bases and J 6 bases, with 20 bases left between them. CDR1 is DFQATT and CDR2 is SNEGSKA in the germline V gene (reference sequence). This CDR3 has 15 amino acids. CDR3 bases: TGCAGTGCTGGAACGGGTCAGGAGGCGGGTCAGCCCCAGCATTTT. Its protein is CSAGTGQEAGQPQHF.

This clonotype was counted a few times. The chain links TRBV14 to TRBJ2-1; TRBD1 matches at 7 bases. The germline V gene encodes CDR1 SGHDN and CDR2 FVKESK. The CDR3 has 17 residues. Trimming removed 4 bases from V and 4 bases from J; junction bases left unmatched: 13. CDR3 in DNA: TGTGCCAGCAGCCCCACTACAGGGGCCGGAGTGTACAATGAGCAGTTCTTC. This translates into CASSPTTGAGVYNEQFF.

This clonotype came up many times. The chain couples TRBV5-1 to TRBJ2-7; 8 positions agree with TRBD1. CDR1 and CDR2 (germline): SGHRS, YFSETQ. J was trimmed by 3 bases and V by 7 bases; bases with no gene match: 6. The CDR3 extends over 13 amino acids. DNA for the CDR3: TGCGCCAGCTCCCCAGGGGGCCTCTACGAGCAGTACTTC. This codes for CASSPGGLYEQYF.

This clonotype was observed at least ten times. The chain links TRBV29-1 to TRBJ2-5, with a possible D match to TRBD1 (5 bases). CDR3 length equals 12 residues. Looked up from germline, CDR1 is SQVTM and CDR2 is ANQGSEA. Trimming took 8 bases from V and 3 from J, leaving 13 bases between them. The CDR3 sequence: CSSKTEKETQYF. DNA of the CDR3: TGCAGCTCAAAGACAGAAAAAGAGACCCAGTACTTC. Supplemented by reference TRBV29-1 and TRBJ2-5, the full variable domain reads SAVISQKPSRDICQRGTSLTIQCQVDSQVTMMFWYRQQPGQSLTLIATANQGSEATYESGFVIDKFPISRPNLTFSTLTVSNMSPEDSSIYLCSSKTEKETQYFGPGTRLLVL.

This clonotype was seen just once. The CDR3: CASSVGVAGANVLTF. The CDR3 DNA is TGTGCCAGCAGCGTAGGAGTTGCTGGGGCCAACGTCCTGACTTTC. The chain has TRBV9 and TRBJ2-6, with no clear D. The germline V gene has CDR1 SGDLS and CDR2 YYNGEE. The CDR3 extends over 15 amino acids. The V gene lost 0 bases and the J gene lost 2 bases, with 6 bases spanning the gap.

Written as DNA, the CDR3 is TGTGCCAGCAGCCGCCGGAACGGGGGGGCCTCGGAGACCCAGTACTTC. The encoded protein is CASSRRNGGASETQYF. The rearrangement joins TRBV11-1 to TRBJ2-5; 8 nucleotides agree with TRBD2. Germline V gene data show CDR1 as SGHAT and CDR2 as FQDESV (reference sequence). The junction had 13 bases not matched to a gene; V was cut back by 5 bases and J by 5 bases. The CDR3 contains 16 residues.

This clonotype was seen a handful of times. V and J are TRBV7-2 and TRBJ2-4; perhaps TRBD2 as D (6 bases). The germline gives CDR1 SGHTA, CDR2 FQGNSA. V lost 2 bases, J lost 0 bases, and 11 bases lay in between. CDR3 length: 16 residues. The CDR3: CASSLLRRAAKNIQYF. DNA for the CDR3: TGTGCCAGCAGCTTACTTAGGAGGGCAGCCAAAAACATTCAGTACTTC.

This clonotype was observed a handful of times. The chain links TRBV15 to TRBJ2-5; D assignment may be TRBD1 or TRBD2 (5 bases each). The CDR3 is 14 residues long. Per germline, CDR1 LNHNV and CDR2 YYDKDF (reference sequence). V lost 5 bases to trimming and J lost 2 bases, with 12 bases between them. The CDR3 here is CATSGTGVQETQYF. In DNA, the CDR3 is TGTGCCACCAGCGGGACCGGGGTACAAGAGACCCAGTACTTC.

The gene calls are TRBV7-9 and TRBJ1-1; no reliable D call. V lost 2 bases and J 1 base, leaving 8 bases between the germline ends. The CDR3 length is 14 residues. Germline values: CDR1 SEHNR, CDR2 FQNEAQ (reference sequence). CDR3 DNA: TGTGCCAGCAGCTTATGGGGTACGAACACTGAAGCTTTCTTT. Protein product: CASSLWGTNTEAFF.

The chain joins TRBV7-2 to TRBJ2-1, with D possibly TRBD2 on 5 matching bases. The CDR3 sequence is 15 residues long. The V end lost 5 bases, the J end lost 9 bases, and 20 bases lay between the germline ends. The germline V gene encodes CDR1 SGHTA and CDR2 FQGNSA. In DNA form, the CDR3 reads TGTGCCAGCAGCGGGTCCCGGGCCCCCAGCGGTGAGCAGTTCTTC. Translation gives CASSGSRAPSGEQFF.

For this clonotype: Given a much more abundant clone one base away, this may be a read error. CDR3 coding DNA: TGTGCCAGCAGTGAATATCGCCATTCACCCCCCCACTTT. It is translated as CASSEYRHSPPHF. This chain joins TRBV6-1 and TRBJ1-6; D is undetermined. Germline lookup yields CDR1 MNHNS and CDR2 SASEGT. This CDR3 region has 13 residues.

The sample holds many counts of this clonotype. This rearrangement joins TRBV10-3 to TRBJ2-5; D not certain. CDR1 is ENHRY, CDR2 SYGVKD, per germline. This CDR3 comprises 16 residues. Between the trimmed V and J ends, which lost 0 bases and 1 base, there was a span of 12 bases. CDR3 amino acids: CAISESRMLFQETQYF. CDR3 bases: TGTGCCATCAGTGAGTCTAGGATGTTGTTCCAAGAGACCCAGTACTTC.

V gene TRBV20-1 combines with J gene TRBJ2-4; TRBD2 matches at 14 bases. The J call may be faulty, since TRBJ2-7 better matches the DNA end. This CDR3 is 18 amino acids long. Germline V gene data show CDR1 as DFQATT and CDR2 as SNEGSKA (reference sequence). CDR3 nucleotides: TGCAGTGCTAGAGATAGTACCGGGACTAGCGGGAGACCCTACGAGCAGTACTTC. This sequence encodes CSARDSTGTSGRPYEQYF.

This sequence joins TRBV19 and TRBJ2-1; 10 nucleotides line up with TRBD1. J was trimmed by 4 bases and V by 5 bases; bases with no gene match: 5. Germline CDR1 reads LNHDA; CDR2 reads SQIVND (reference sequence). The CDR3 is 15 amino acids. The DNA of the CDR3 is TGTGCCAGTAGTTCCCGGACAGGGGGTTACAATGAGCAGTTCTTC. This translates into CASSSRTGGYNEQFF.

The chain couples TRBV6-5 to TRBJ2-3; D unclear. This CDR3 comprises 14 residues. V was trimmed by 10 bases and J by 2 bases, leaving 16 bases between them. Looked up from germline, CDR1 is MNHEY and CDR2 is SVGAGI. The CDR3 DNA is TGTGCCACCATGGGTCTTGGGAACACAGATACGCAGTATTTT. Translation gives CATMGLGNTDTQYF.